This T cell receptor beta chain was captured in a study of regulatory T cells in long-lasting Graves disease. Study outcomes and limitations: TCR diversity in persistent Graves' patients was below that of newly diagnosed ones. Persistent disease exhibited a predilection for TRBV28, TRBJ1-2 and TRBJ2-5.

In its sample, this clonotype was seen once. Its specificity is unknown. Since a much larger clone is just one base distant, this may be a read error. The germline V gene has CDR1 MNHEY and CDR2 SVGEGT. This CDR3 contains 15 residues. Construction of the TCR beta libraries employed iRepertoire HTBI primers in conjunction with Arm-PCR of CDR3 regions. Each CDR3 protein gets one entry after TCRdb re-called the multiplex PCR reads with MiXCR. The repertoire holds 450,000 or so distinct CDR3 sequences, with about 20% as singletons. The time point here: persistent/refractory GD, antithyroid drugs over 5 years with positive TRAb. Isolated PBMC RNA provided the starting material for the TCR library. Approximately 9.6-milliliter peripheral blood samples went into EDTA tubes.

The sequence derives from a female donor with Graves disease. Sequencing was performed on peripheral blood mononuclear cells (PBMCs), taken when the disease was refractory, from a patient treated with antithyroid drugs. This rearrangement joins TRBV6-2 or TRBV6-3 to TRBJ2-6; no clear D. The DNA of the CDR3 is TGTGCCAGCAGCTATGTGGTTTCTGGGGTCAACGTCCTGACTTTC. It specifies CASSYVVSGVNVLTF.